The clone carrying this T cell receptor beta chain was counted a few times. In germline, CDR1 is PRHDT, CDR2 FYEKMQ (reference sequence). With V trimmed by 2 bases and J by 4 bases, 3 bases remained unmatched. The CDR3 is made up of 14 amino acids. This sample stems from a study of human T cells and chemical hapten exposure. TCRdb passed the RACE reads through MiXCR, listing each CDR3 protein once. Of about 380,000 distinct CDR3 sequences listed, 4% to 5.5% are singletons. Sample time point: patch test 1, 2 weeks after DPC sensitization. Stated treatment: therapeutic diphenylcyclopropenone sensitization with weekly scalp DPC.

The TCR sequence derives from a woman aged 45-59 years with alopecia areata. Some clones in this sample may be carry-over from other donors' samples. The sample consisted of whole blood, taken in connection with sensitization to the hapten diphenylcyclopropenone (DPC). The J gene is TRBJ2-5, the V gene TRBV13, with 8 bases matching TRBD2. The CDR3 coding sequence is TGTGCCAGCAGCTTAAGACTAGCGAGAGAGACCCAGTACTTC. It specifies CASSLRLARETQYF.